Below, 21 T cell receptor beta chains from the same sample are listed, as sequenced in a study of response to subunit inactivated influenza vaccine. TCRdb ran MiXCR on the RT-PCR reads and lists one entry per CDR3 protein. The sample has about 520,000 distinct CDR3 sequences, approximately 6.9% seen once. Sequencing was performed on PBMCs from blood, taken roughly 24 months after vaccination. The receptors were sampled from a man between 50 and 69 years old who received an inactivated influenza vaccine.

This sequence joins TRBV20-1 and TRBJ2-7; D perhaps matches TRBD2 (6 bases). The germline V and J ends were trimmed by 0 bases and 6 bases, with 12 bases remaining between them. The CDR3 runs 13 residues. Germline V gene data show CDR1 as DFQATT and CDR2 as SNEGSKA (reference sequence). CDR3 bases: TGCAGTGCTAGAGATTCGGAGGGGCGCGAGCAGTACTTC. Protein sequence: CSARDSEGREQYF.

This clonotype was recorded a few times. V and J are TRBV12-3 or TRBV12-4 and TRBJ2-1; a possible D gene is TRBD2 (6 bases). This CDR3 spans 17 amino acids. The germline V and J ends were trimmed by 3 bases and 2 bases, with 17 bases remaining between them. This CDR3 is CASSFAPGLTPYNEQFF. The CDR3 nucleotides read TGTGCCAGCAGTTTCGCCCCGGGACTCACACCCTACAATGAGCAGTTCTTC.

The chain couples TRBV12-3 or TRBV12-4 to TRBJ2-2; unclear D gene. The CDR3 is 14 residues long. V lost 4 bases, J lost 3 bases, and 9 bases lay in between. The CDR3 loop is CASSSPVDTGELFF. CDR3 bases: TGTGCCAGCAGTTCCCCCGTGGACACCGGGGAGCTGTTTTTT.

This clonotype was seen more than once but under ten times. V is TRBV12-3 or TRBV12-4 and J is TRBJ2-7, with TRBD1 matching 10 bases. The CDR3 runs to 13 residues. Trimming removed 6 bases from V and 4 bases from J; junction bases left unmatched: 3. CDR3 sequence reads: CASRKDRGYEQYF. CDR3 in DNA: TGTGCCAGCAGGAAGGACAGGGGGTACGAGCAGTACTTC.

The chain employs TRBV5-1 and TRBJ2-1; D perhaps matches TRBD1 (6 bases). Germline CDR1 is SGHRS and CDR2 is YFSETQ. Between the trimmed V and J ends, which lost 4 bases and 4 bases, there was a span of 12 bases. The CDR3 runs 14 residues. CDR3 DNA sequence: TGCGCCAGCAGCGACCCGACAGGATACAATGAGCAGTTCTTC. It encodes CASSDPTGYNEQFF.

V usage is TRBV5-6 and J usage is TRBJ2-7; D remains unclear. Germline loops: CDR1 SGHDT, CDR2 YYEEEE. The CDR3 is 14 amino acids. With 4 bases removed from V and 3 bases from J, the gap between germline ends came to 14 bases. CDR3 loop: CASSPELRCYEQYF. The CDR3, as DNA: TGTGCCAGCAGCCCCGAGCTCCGCTGCTACGAGCAGTACTTC.

This clonotype was counted at least ten times. V and J are TRBV4-2 and TRBJ2-1, with 10 bases matching TRBD2. The J segment lost 10 bases and the V segment lost 0 bases, leaving 9 bases of the junction unmatched. CDR3 length: 16 amino acids. Germline values: CDR1 LGHNA, CDR2 YNFKEQ. CDR3 sequence reads: CASSQDVAGGHREQFF. CDR3 nucleotide sequence: TGTGCCAGCAGCCAAGATGTAGCGGGAGGTCATAGGGAGCAGTTCTTC.

In its sample, this clonotype was seen a few times. CDR3 DNA: TGTGCCAGCAGCCCAGGCACAGAGGGCACTGAAGCTTTCTTT. It is translated as CASSPGTEGTEAFF. The chain is built from TRBV7-3 and TRBJ1-1; D uncertain. CDR3 length: 14 residues. The V end was cut by 5 bases, the J end by 4 bases, with 14 bases between. Germline CDR1 reads SGHTA; CDR2 reads FQGTGA.

The CDR3 region has the DNA TGCAGTGCTAGGGGTTTGGCGGGAGTAAGGAATGAGCAGTTCTTC. The encoded protein is CSARGLAGVRNEQFF. V usage is TRBV20-1 and J usage is TRBJ2-1; 7 bases line up with TRBD2. The CDR3 is 15 residues long. The V and J ends lost 3 bases and 7 bases, in that order; junction bases with no gene match: 12. Germline lookup yields CDR1 DFQATT and CDR2 SNEGSKA (reference sequence).

This clonotype has only a few counts. This rearrangement joins TRBV20-1 to TRBJ1-2; 11 bases map to TRBD1. The CDR3 consists of 13 residues. V lost 6 bases and J lost 4; bases outside the gene matches: 4. The germline gives CDR1 DFQATT, CDR2 SNEGSKA (reference sequence). This CDR3 reads CSAGTGGAYGYTF. The CDR3 nucleotides read TGCAGTGCGGGGACAGGGGGTGCCTATGGCTACACCTTC.

At least ten counts were recorded for this clonotype. V usage is TRBV29-1 and J usage is TRBJ1-5; 7 bases match TRBD1. Germline values: CDR1 SQVTM, CDR2 ANQGSEA. The CDR3 runs 14 residues. The V segment lost 2 bases and the J segment 1 base; nucleotides outside the gene matches: 2. The CDR3 DNA follows: TGCAGCGTTGAAATACAGGGGAGCAATCAGCCCCAGCATTTT. Protein: CSVEIQGSNQPQHF.

Remarks on this clonotype: One base away lies a much larger clone, so this may be a sequencing read error. V is TRBV28 and J is TRBJ2-1; tentative D call: TRBD2 (5 bases). The CDR3 totals 14 residues. CDR1 and CDR2 (germline): MDHEN, SYDVKM. The CDR3 protein is CTSSKSGTYNEQFF. The DNA for the CDR3 is TGTACCAGCAGTAAGAGCGGTACTTACAATGAGCAGTTCTTC.

This clonotype was observed a handful of times. V is TRBV6-1 and J is TRBJ2-7; D is undetermined. V lost 1 base and J 3 bases, leaving 13 bases between the germline ends. Germline CDR1 and CDR2: MNHNS and SASEGT. The CDR3 extends over 15 amino acids. This CDR3 reads CASSEEGFGYYEQYF. The CDR3 region has the DNA TGTGCCAGCAGTGAAGAAGGGTTTGGGTACTACGAGCAGTACTTC.

The chain employs TRBV24-1 and TRBJ2-1; a possible D gene is TRBD2 (5 bases). The CDR3 consists of 14 residues. V lost 1 base, J lost 6 bases, and 9 bases lay in between. CDR1 is KGHDR, CDR2 SFDVKD, per germline. The CDR3 region has the DNA TGTGCCACCAGTGATTTTTCTCGGGGCAATGAGCAGTTCTTC. It codes for CATSDFSRGNEQFF.

Written as DNA, the CDR3 is TGTGCCAGCAGCCAAGGGCCAGGTCCCTACGAGCAGTACTTC. Its translation: CASSQGPGPYEQYF. The V gene is TRBV14, the J gene TRBJ2-7; D gene ambiguous. The length of the CDR3 is 14 residues. V lost 1 base and J 2 bases, leaving 9 bases between the germline ends. Germline V gene lookup returns CDR1 SGHDN and CDR2 FVKESK.

In its sample, this clonotype was seen many times. The chain employs TRBV4-3 and TRBJ2-2; D may be TRBD2 (5 bases). Trimming pared 3 bases from V and 6 bases from J, leaving 5 bases between. The CDR3 sequence is 12 residues long. Germline-derived CDR1 and CDR2 are LGHNA and YSLEER. CDR3 in DNA: TGCGCCAGCAGCCAGCGGGCCGGGGAGCTGTTTTTT. Translating it yields CASSQRAGELFF.

This chain uses TRBV18 with TRBJ2-7; D remains ambiguous. Trimming cost V 3 bases and J 2 bases, with 8 bases left between them. The germline V gene has CDR1 KGHSH and CDR2 LQKENI. The CDR3 spans 13 residues. This CDR3 is CASSPYRTYEQYF. The CDR3 nucleotides are TGTGCCAGCTCACCGTACAGAACCTACGAGCAGTACTTC.

This clonotype was observed a few times. The genes are TRBV20-1 and TRBJ2-2, with 9 bases aligning to TRBD2. The CDR3 extends over 15 amino acids. The V gene's germline CDR1 is DFQATT and CDR2 SNEGSKA (reference sequence). J was trimmed by 5 bases and V by 0 bases; bases with no gene match: 4. CDR3 nucleotides: TGCAGTGCTAGAGATTCCGGACTAGCGACCGGGGAGCTGTTTTTT. Encoded protein: CSARDSGLATGELFF.

This clonotype was observed many times. The rearrangement links TRBV2 to TRBJ2-1; D not certain. The CDR3 loop spans 14 amino acids. Trimming stripped 2 bases from V and 10 bases from J, with 15 bases between. CDR1 and CDR2 from the germline V gene are SNHLY and FYNNEI. CDR3 protein: CASSEIVMRGEQFF. The CDR3 coding sequence is TGTGCCAGCAGTGAAATAGTAATGCGTGGAGAGCAGTTCTTC.

This clonotype has ten or more counts. This rearrangement joins TRBV12-3 or TRBV12-4 to TRBJ2-2, with D possibly matching TRBD2 (5 bases). Trimming left V 5 bases short and J 4 bases short, with 20 bases between. The CDR3 totals 17 residues. CDR3 bases: TGTGCCAGCAGTCCCCTAGCCTCCCAGGTGTCCACCGGGGAGCTGTTTTTT. This sequence encodes CASSPLASQVSTGELFF.

This clonotype was recorded many times. The chain is built from TRBV10-2 and TRBJ2-3; 8 nucleotides line up with TRBD1. Germline trimming cut 2 bases from V and 0 bases from J; bases unmatched to any gene: 1. Germline CDR1 WSHSY, CDR2 SAAADI. This CDR3 has 15 amino acids. CDR3 nucleotides: TGCGCCAGCAGTGAGGGGACAGGCAGCACAGATACGCAGTATTTT. It encodes CASSEGTGSTDTQYF.